In its sample, the clone carrying this TCR beta chain was seen a few times. In the original processing: Nucleated cell number was recorded as an estimate derived from reference gene primer amplification. The assay was immunoSEQ multiplex PCR, and TCRdb's table has in-frame clones only and misses some. V, J and clone size were drawn from that table, and D and trimming were deduced from the DNA. The sample has around 69,000 clones; almost 85% are singletons. Trimming removed 6 bases from V and 2 bases from J; junction bases left unmatched: 5. The CDR3 has 14 residues. Germline lookup yields CDR1 ENHRY and CDR2 SYGVKD. This sample was included in a study of blood T cell repertoires in COVID-19. Study-level background: Samples came from the United States, Italy and Spain, spanning acute and convalescent COVID-19.

The sample taken for sequencing was peripheral blood. This chain uses TRBV10-3 with TRBJ2-7, with 9 bases aligning to TRBD1. The sequence came from a man in his fifties with acute or convalescent COVID-19. The CDR3 loop is CAISRQGDAYEQYF. The DNA for the CDR3 is TGTGCCATCAGCCGACAGGGGGATGCCTACGAGCAGTACTTC.